This entry lists 9 T cell receptor beta chains sequenced from one sample in a study of blood T cell repertoires in COVID-19 (TCRdb year 2020). Libraries were built with the immunoSEQ multiplex PCR assay. Sourced from immuneACCESS, this table was stored by TCRdb with only in-frame sequences that have V and J called. A share of the clones is absent; for the studies checked, an unresolved V gene accounts for under half, and the remainder has no known explanation. The sample records about 29,000 clones, approximately 81% of which are singletons. The ten largest clones add up to approximately 10% of the sample. Sequenced sample: peripheral blood. The origin of the receptors is an elderly man with active COVID-19.

The chain has TRBV3-1 (or the pseudogene TRBV3-2) and TRBJ2-1; the match to TRBD2 covers 9 bases. This CDR3 comprises 16 residues. Losses at the gene ends were 1 base for V and 4 bases for J; bases not matched to a gene: 5. Per the germline V gene, CDR1 is LGHDT and CDR2 is YNNKEL (reference sequence). In DNA form, the CDR3 reads TGTGCCAGCAGCCAAGCGCGGGGGGGCCTGTACAATGAGCAGTTCTTC. Translated: CASSQARGGLYNEQFF.

This chain links TRBV10-3 with TRBJ1-2; 12 bases fit TRBD1. Germline V CDR1 and CDR2: ENHRY, SYGVKD. The CDR3 totals 14 residues. Trimming cost V 6 bases and J 8 bases; bases outside gene matches: 7. CDR3 in amino acids: CAIRGDRGLQGYTF. In DNA form, the CDR3 reads TGTGCCATCAGGGGGGACAGGGGGCTACAGGGCTACACCTTC.

The rearrangement joins TRBV14 to TRBJ1-2, with D tentatively TRBD1 (6 bases). Germline assignment: CDR1 SGHDN and CDR2 FVKESK. Trimming pared 4 bases from V and 0 bases from J, leaving 15 bases between. There are 16 residues in the CDR3. Here the CDR3 DNA reads TGTGCCAGCAGCCGCCGGGACATGACCCCTAACTATGGCTACACCTTC. Its protein is CASSRRDMTPNYGYTF.

The rearrangement links TRBV6-5 to TRBJ1-1; possibly TRBD1 for D (5 bases). Germline CDR1 is MNHEY and CDR2 is SVGAGI. This CDR3 is 14 amino acids long. Trimming took 5 bases from V and 6 from J, leaving 16 bases between them. CDR3 sequence (DNA): TGTGCCAGCAGTAACGCAGGGAATCGGGCTGAAGCTTTCTTT. This gives the protein CASSNAGNRAEAFF.

The CDR3 spells CASSDRGVETQYF. Written as DNA, the CDR3 is TGTGCCAGCAGCGACAGGGGGGTAGAGACCCAGTACTTC. This chain links TRBV6-5 with TRBJ2-5, with 9 positions matching TRBD1. The V gene end was trimmed by 6 bases and the J gene end by 4 bases; junction bases not matched to a gene: 3. The CDR3 loop spans 13 amino acids. Germline V gene sequence: CDR1 MNHEY, CDR2 SVGAGI.

The gene calls are TRBV2 and TRBJ2-3; 11 nucleotides line up with TRBD1. Looked up from germline, CDR1 is SNHLY and CDR2 is FYNNEI. CDR3 length equals 15 residues. With 4 bases clipped from V and 4 bases from J, the junction kept 4 bases outside the gene matches. The CDR3 DNA reads as TGTGCCAGCAGTGGAGGACAGGGGGCTGCAGATACGCAGTATTTT. Translating gives CASSGGQGAADTQYF.

This clone was seen a single time. The chain combines TRBV14 with TRBJ2-3, with 7 bases matching TRBD2. This CDR3 is built from 15 residues. V shed 1 base, J shed 4 bases, and the junction held 5 bases outside the gene matches. Germline values: CDR1 SGHDN, CDR2 FVKESK. DNA of the CDR3: TGTGCCAGCAGCCAAGGGCGGGGGAACGCAGATACGCAGTATTTT. As protein: CASSQGRGNADTQYF.

The chain couples TRBV6-6 to TRBJ1-6; TRBD1 matches 7 bases. Unmatched junction bases numbered 6, after V lost 9 bases and J lost 10 bases. The CDR3 contains 12 residues. Germline V gene sequence: CDR1 MNHNY, CDR2 SVGAGI (reference sequence). CDR3: CASQQGRSPLHF. As DNA, the CDR3 is TGTGCCAGTCAACAGGGGCGATCACCCCTCCACTTT.

The chain couples TRBV10-1 to TRBJ2-1; possible D gene TRBD1, 6 bases. This CDR3 contains 15 residues. In germline, CDR1 is WNHNN, CDR2 SYGVQD (reference sequence). V was trimmed by 6 bases and J by 0 bases, leaving 12 bases between them. The CDR3 is CASSSTGSSYNEQFF. CDR3 sequence (DNA): TGCGCCAGCAGCAGCACAGGGAGCTCCTACAATGAGCAGTTCTTC.